This note documents a single TCR beta chain sequence. Here immunoSEQ multiplex PCR was the method, and the copy in TCRdb shows in-frame clones only, minus some. The sample gives a few hundred thousand clones, almost 97% of which show up once; approximately 0.057% is in the top ten. This sample is drawn from a study of shared clonotypes between healthy human individuals. J gave up 4 bases and V 3 bases, and 14 bases lay outside the gene matches. Germline V gene lookup returns CDR1 LGHNA and CDR2 YNFKEQ. The CDR3 spans 17 residues. The sequencing input was naive CD4+ T cells sorted from blood. Subset meaning: CD45RA+ positively selected. The V gene is TRBV4-2, the J gene TRBJ1-1; 7 nucleotides agree with TRBD1. The TCR sequence derives from a woman aged 25 to 39 in good health. Here the CDR3 reads CASSHATGATGSTEAFF. CDR3 nucleotides: TGTGCCAGCAGCCACGCCACAGGGGCTACGGGGAGCACTGAAGCTTTCTTT.